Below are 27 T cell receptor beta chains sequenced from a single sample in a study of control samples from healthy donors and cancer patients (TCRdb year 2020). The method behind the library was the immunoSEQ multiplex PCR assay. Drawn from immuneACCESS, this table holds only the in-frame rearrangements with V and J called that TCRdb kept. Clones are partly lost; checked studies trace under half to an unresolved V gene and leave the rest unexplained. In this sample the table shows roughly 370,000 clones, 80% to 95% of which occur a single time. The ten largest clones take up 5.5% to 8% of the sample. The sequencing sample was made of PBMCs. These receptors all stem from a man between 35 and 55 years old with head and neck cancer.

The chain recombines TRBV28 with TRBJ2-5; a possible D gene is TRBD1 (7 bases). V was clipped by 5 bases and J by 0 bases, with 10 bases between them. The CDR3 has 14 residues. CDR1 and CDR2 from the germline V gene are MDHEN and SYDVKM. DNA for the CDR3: TGTGCCAGCAGTGCGGGACAGTACCAAGAGACCCAGTACTTC. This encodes CASSAGQYQETQYF.

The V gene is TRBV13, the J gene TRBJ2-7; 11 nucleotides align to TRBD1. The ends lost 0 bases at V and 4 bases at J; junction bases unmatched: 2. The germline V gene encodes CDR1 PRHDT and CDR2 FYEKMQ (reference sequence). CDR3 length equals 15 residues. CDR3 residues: CASSLGRDRGYEQYF. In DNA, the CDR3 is TGTGCCAGCAGCTTAGGCCGGGACAGGGGGTACGAGCAGTACTTC.

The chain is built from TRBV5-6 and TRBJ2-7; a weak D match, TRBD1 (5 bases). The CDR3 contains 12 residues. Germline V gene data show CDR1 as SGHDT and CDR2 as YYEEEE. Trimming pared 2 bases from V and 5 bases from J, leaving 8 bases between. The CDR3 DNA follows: TGTGCCAGCAGCTTACAGGTAAACGAGCAGTACTTC. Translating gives CASSLQVNEQYF.

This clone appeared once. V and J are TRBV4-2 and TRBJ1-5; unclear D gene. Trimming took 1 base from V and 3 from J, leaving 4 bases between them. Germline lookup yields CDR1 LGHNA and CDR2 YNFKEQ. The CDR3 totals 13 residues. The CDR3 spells CASSQGINQPQHF. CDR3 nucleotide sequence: TGTGCCAGCAGCCAAGGGATCAATCAGCCCCAGCATTTT.

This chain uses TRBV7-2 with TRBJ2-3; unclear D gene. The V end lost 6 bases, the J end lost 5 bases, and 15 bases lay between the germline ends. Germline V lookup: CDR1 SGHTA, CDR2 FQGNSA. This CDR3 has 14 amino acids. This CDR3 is CASRLTGSGDTQYF. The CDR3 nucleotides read TGTGCCAGCAGGTTGACTGGCTCGGGAGATACGCAGTATTTT.

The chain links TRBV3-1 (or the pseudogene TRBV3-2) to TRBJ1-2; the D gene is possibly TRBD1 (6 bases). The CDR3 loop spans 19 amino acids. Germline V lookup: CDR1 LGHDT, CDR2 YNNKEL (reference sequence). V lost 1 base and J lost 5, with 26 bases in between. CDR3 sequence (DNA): TGTGCCAGCAGCCAAGCGACCCCCCGGACAGCAGGGTCCCATTATGGCTACACCTTC. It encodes CASSQATPRTAGSHYGYTF.

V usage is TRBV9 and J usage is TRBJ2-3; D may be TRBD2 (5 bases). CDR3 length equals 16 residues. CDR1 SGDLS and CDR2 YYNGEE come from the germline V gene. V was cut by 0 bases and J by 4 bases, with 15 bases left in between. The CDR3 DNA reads TGTGCCAGCAGCGTAGGGCTAGCACCGTCGGCAGATACGCAGTATTTT. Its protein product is CASSVGLAPSADTQYF.

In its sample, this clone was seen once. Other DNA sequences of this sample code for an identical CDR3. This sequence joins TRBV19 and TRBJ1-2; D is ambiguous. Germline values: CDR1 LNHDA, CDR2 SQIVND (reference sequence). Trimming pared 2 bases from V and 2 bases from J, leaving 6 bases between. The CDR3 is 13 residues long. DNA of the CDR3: TGTGCCAGTAGTATAACGGAAAACTATGGCTACACCTTC. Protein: CASSITENYGYTF.

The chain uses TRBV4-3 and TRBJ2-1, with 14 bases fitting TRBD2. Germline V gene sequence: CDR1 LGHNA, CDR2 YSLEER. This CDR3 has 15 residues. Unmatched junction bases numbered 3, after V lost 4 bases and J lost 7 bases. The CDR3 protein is CASSPRTSGRNEQFF. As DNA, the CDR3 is TGCGCCAGCAGCCCTCGGACTAGCGGGAGGAATGAGCAGTTCTTC.

The CDR3 spells CAWSSNTASPLHF. The DNA of the CDR3 is TGTGCCTGGAGTAGTAATACAGCTTCACCCCTCCACTTT. This chain joins TRBV30 and TRBJ1-6, with unresolved D. The CDR3 sequence is 13 residues long. Trimming left V 2 bases short and J 9 bases short, with 11 bases between. In germline, CDR1 is GTSNPN, CDR2 SVGIG (reference sequence).

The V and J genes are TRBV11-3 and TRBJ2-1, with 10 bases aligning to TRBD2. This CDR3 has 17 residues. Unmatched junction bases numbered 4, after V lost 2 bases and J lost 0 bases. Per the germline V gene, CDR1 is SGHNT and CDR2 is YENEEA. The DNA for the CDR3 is TGTGCCAGCAGCTTATACTCTAGCGGGAGCTCCTACAATGAGCAGTTCTTC. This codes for CASSLYSSGSSYNEQFF. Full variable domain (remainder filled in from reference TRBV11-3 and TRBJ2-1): EAGVVQSPRYKIIEKKQPVAFWCNPISGHNTLYWYLQNLGQGPELLIRYENEEAVDDSQLPKDRFSAERLKGVDSTLKIQPAELGDSAVYLCASSLYSSGSSYNEQFFGPGTRLTVL.

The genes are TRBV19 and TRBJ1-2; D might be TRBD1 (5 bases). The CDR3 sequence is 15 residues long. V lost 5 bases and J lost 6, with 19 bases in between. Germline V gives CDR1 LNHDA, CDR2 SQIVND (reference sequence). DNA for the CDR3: TGTGCCAGTAGTGGGGCCCCGGGAGGGACTCATGGCTACACCTTC. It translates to CASSGAPGGTHGYTF.

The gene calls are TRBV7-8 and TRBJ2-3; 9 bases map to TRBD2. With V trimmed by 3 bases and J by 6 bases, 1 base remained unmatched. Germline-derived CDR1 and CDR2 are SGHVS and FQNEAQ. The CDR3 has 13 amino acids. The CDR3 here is CASSFSGRDTQYF. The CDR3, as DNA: TGTGCCAGCAGCTTCAGCGGGAGGGATACGCAGTATTTT.

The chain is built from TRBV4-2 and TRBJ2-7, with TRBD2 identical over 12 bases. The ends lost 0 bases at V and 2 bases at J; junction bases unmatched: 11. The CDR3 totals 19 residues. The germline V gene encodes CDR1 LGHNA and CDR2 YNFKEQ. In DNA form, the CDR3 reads TGTGCCAGCAGCCAAGATTTGGCTAGCGGGGGGGTCCCTACCTACGAGCAGTACTTC. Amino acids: CASSQDLASGGVPTYEQYF.

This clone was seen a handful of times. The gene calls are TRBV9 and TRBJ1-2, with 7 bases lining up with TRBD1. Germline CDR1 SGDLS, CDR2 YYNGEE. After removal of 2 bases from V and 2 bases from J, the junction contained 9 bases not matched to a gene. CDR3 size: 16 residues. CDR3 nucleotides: TGTGCCAGCAGCGTCGAAGACGGGACAGCAAACTATGGCTACACCTTC. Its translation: CASSVEDGTANYGYTF.

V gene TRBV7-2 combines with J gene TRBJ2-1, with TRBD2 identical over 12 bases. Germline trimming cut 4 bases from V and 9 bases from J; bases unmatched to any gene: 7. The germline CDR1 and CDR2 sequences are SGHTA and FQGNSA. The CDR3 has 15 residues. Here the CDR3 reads CASSSRLAGAIEQFF. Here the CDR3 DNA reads TGTGCCAGCAGCTCAAGACTAGCGGGAGCTATTGAGCAGTTCTTC.

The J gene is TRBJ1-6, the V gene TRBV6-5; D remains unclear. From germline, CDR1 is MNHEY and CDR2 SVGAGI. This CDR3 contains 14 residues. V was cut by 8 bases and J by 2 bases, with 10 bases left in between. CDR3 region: CASAEGAYNSPLHF. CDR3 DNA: TGTGCCAGCGCCGAGGGCGCCTATAATTCACCCCTCCACTTT.

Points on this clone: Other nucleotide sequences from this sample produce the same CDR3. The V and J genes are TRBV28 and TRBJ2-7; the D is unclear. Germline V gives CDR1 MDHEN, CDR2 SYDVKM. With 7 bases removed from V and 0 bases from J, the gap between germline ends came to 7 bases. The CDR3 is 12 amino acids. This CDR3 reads CASTGSSYEQYF. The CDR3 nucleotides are TGTGCCAGCACAGGAAGCTCCTACGAGCAGTACTTC.

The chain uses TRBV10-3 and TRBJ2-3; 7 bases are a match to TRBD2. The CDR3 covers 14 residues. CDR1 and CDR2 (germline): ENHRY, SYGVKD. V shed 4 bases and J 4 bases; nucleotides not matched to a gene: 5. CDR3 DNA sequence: TGTGCCATCAGTGCGGGGGGAGGCGCAGATACGCAGTATTTT. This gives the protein CAISAGGGADTQYF.

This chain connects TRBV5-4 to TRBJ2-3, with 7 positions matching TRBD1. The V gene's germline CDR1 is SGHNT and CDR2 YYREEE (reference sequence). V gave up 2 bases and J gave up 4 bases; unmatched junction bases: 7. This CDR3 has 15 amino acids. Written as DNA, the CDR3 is TGTGCCAGCAGCTTAAGACAGGGAAAAGCAGATACGCAGTATTTT. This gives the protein CASSLRQGKADTQYF.

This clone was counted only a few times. The chain's CDR3 is CASSLGQGLAKNIQYF. Written as DNA, the CDR3 is TGTGCCAGCAGCTTGGGACAGGGGTTAGCCAAAAACATTCAGTACTTC. V gene TRBV11-2 combines with J gene TRBJ2-4; 10 bases align to TRBD1. Germline-derived CDR1 and CDR2 are SGHAT and FQNNGV. This CDR3 has 16 amino acids. With V trimmed by 3 bases and J by 0 bases, 2 bases remained unmatched.

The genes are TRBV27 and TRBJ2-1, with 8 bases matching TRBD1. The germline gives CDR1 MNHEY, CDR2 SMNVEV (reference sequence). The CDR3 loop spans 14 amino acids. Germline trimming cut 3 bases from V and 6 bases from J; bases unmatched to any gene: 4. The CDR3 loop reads CASSFRGRSNEQFF. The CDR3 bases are TGTGCCAGCAGTTTCAGGGGGCGTAGCAATGAGCAGTTCTTC.

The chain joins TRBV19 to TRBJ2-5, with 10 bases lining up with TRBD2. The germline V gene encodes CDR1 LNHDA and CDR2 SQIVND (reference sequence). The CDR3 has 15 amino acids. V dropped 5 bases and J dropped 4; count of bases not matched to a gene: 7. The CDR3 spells CASSEREGSPETQYF. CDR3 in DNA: TGTGCCAGTAGTGAGCGGGAGGGGTCTCCAGAGACCCAGTACTTC.

The CDR3 coding sequence is TGTGCCAGCAGTTACGGCGCTGATCAGCCCCAGCATTTT. This codes for CASSYGADQPQHF. The chain uses TRBV6-6 and TRBJ1-5; D is uncertain. V was clipped by 2 bases and J by 5 bases, with 7 bases between them. Germline assignment: CDR1 MNHNY and CDR2 SVGAGI (reference sequence). There are 13 residues in the CDR3.

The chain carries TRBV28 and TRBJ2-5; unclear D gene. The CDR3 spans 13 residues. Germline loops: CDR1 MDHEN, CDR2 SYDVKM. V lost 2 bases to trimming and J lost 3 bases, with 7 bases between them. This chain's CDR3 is CASSLGQKETQYF. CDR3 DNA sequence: TGTGCCAGCAGTTTAGGGCAGAAAGAGACCCAGTACTTC.

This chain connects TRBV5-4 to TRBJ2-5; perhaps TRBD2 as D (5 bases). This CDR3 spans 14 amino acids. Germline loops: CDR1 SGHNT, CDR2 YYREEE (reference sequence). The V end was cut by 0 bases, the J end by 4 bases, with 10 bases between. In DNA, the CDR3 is TGTGCCAGCAGCTTGGTTTCCGGAGGAGAGACCCAGTACTTC. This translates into CASSLVSGGETQYF.

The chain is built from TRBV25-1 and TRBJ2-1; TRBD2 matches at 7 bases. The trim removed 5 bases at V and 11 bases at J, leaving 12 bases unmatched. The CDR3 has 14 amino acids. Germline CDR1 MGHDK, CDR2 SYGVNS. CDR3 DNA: TGTGCCAGCAGTTTGGCTAGCGGTGGTAGTAAGCAGTTCTTC. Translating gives CASSLASGGSKQFF.